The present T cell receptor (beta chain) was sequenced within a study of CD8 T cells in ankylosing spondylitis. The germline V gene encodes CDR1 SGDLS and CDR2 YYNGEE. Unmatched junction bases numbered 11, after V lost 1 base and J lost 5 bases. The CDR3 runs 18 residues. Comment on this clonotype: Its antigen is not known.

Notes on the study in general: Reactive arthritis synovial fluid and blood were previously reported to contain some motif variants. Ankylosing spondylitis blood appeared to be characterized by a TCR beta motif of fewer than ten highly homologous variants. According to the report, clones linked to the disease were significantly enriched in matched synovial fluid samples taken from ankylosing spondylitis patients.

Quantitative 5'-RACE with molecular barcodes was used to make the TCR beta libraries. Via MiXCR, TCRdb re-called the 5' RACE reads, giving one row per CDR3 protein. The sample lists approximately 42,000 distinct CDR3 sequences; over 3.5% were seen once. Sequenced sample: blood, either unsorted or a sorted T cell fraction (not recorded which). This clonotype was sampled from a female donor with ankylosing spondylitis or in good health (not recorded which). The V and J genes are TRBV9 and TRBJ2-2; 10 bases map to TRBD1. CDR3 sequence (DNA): TGTGCCAGCAGCGTACGTAGTGGGGACAGGGGAAATACCGGGGAGCTGTTTTTT. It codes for CASSVRSGDRGNTGELFF.